Given below is one TCR beta chain in context. This receptor's antigen is unknown. No per-base quality is available; no much larger clone lies one base away. This record comes from a study of T cell responses to AZD1222 COVID-19 vaccine (dated by TCRdb to 2020 to 2023). The study in broad terms: AZD1222 recipients given second doses at about 4 weeks or at about 12 weeks were pooled, since spike-specific TCR depth and breadth were not found to differ between the two schedules. TCR sequencing covered more than 230 trial participants: nearly 210 given two doses of AZD1222 and about 26 given two doses of MenACWY control vaccine. Enrollment into the trials was organized by age into subgroups of 18-55, 56-69 and 70-plus years, and those subgroups contained about 160, 30 and 59 TCR-sequenced participants, respectively.

What this sample's time point label stands for: baseline before first vaccination. The vaccinee samples were drawn from two UK trials, COV001 and COV002, one of which was a single-blind randomized controlled phase 2/3 trial testing AZD1222 (ChAdOx1 nCoV-19) in healthy adults. For TCRbeta chain sequencing, PBMC samples were collected from trial participants at day 0 and at day 28 after the second dose. The CDR3 regions of human TCRbeta chains were analyzed by immunosequencing. The original pipeline was this. Repertoire TCRs were matched against a reference library of SARS-CoV-2-specific TCRs generated with the MIRA antigen-specificity platform. Breadth was defined as the fraction of unique TCRs that were SARS-CoV-2-associated. Depth was defined as the fraction of total T cells that were SARS-CoV-2-associated. Using the MIRA data, every spike-specific TCR was mapped to the spike region that the TCR reacted to and assigned to either a CD4 or a CD8 class. Log10-transformed breadth and depth values were compared by one-way ANOVA with Sidak's multiple comparisons tests. Sourced from immuneACCESS, this table was stored by TCRdb with only in-frame sequences that have V and J called. A share of the clones is absent; for the studies checked, an unresolved V gene accounts for under half, and the remainder has no known explanation. D and trimming come from the DNA, and the V and J calls and clone size come from that table. Present in this sample are more than 95,000 clones, 80% to 90% of which were seen just once. About 8.7% of the sample lies in the top ten.

From the cysteine through the phenylalanine, the CDR3 covers 13 amino acids. Solely the CDR3 DNA is kept, with 39 bases framed from the first base. V gives up 8 bases and J gives up 0 bases, and the segment between their germline ends measures 11 bases. Per the germline V gene (reference sequence), SEHNR is the CDR1 and FQNEAQ is the CDR2. Broad study findings and their caveats: The 56-69-year group was small, and its depth increase did not reach significance, likely because of low power. Reportedly, close to half of the unique spike-specific TCRs recognized epitopes lying outside the regions that are mutated in the B.1.351 and B.1.1.7 variants. No day 14 peak-response samples were available, so repertoires were characterized only after the peak T cell response. The vaccine-associated CD4 TCRs covered the entire spike protein, and the dominant responses fell in regions 160-218 and 743-854. Only five or six AZD1222 recipients were SARS-CoV-2 seropositive at baseline, limiting conclusions about previously exposed vaccinees. Most participants were white British and females outnumbered males, and the authors suggested that clonal diversity may have been underestimated. A significant rise in spike-specific TCR breadth and depth was observed after two AZD1222 doses relative to day 0 and relative to MenACWY recipients.

Here the chain combines TRBV7-9 and TRBJ2-7; a confident D gene designation cannot be given. The starting material was peripheral blood, obtained on day 0 of AZD1222 vaccination. This sequence was found in an adult in good health. The CDR3 region: CASAGKLSYEQYF. In nucleotides, the sequence is TGTGCCAGCGCAGGTAAACTCTCCTACGAGCAGTACTTC. Supplemented by the reference TRBV7-9 and TRBJ2-7 proteins around the CDR3, the complete variable domain is DTGVSQNPRHKITKRGQNVTFRCDPISEHNRLYWYRQTLGQGPEFLTYFQNEAQLEKSRLLSDRFSAERPKGSFSTLEIQRTEQGDSAMYLCASAGKLSYEQYFGPGTRLTVT.